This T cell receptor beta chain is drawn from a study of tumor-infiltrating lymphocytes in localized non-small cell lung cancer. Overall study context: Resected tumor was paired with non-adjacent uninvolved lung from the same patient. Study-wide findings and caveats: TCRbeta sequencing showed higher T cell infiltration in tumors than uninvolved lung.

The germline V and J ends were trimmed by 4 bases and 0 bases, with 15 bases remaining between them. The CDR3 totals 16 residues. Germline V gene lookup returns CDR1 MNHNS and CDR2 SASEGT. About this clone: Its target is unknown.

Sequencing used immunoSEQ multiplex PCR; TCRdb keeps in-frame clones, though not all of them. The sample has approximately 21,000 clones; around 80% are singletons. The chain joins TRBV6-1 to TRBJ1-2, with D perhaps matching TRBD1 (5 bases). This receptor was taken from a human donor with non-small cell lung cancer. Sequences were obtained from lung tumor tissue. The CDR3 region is CASSVEWGNSNYGYTF. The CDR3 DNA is TGTGCCAGCAGTGTAGAATGGGGGAATTCTAACTATGGCTACACCTTC.